The clone carrying this T cell receptor beta chain was counted many times. Its antigen is as yet unknown. The data are from a study of CD8 T cells in ankylosing spondylitis. Making use of molecular barcodes, quantitative 5'-RACE generated TCR beta libraries. Via MiXCR, TCRdb re-called the 5' RACE reads, giving one row per CDR3 protein. The data show a few hundred thousand distinct CDR3 sequences, 20% to 25% seen once. General study findings and limits: A TCR beta motif of under 10 highly homologous variants seemed to mark ankylosing spondylitis blood.

This CDR3 has 12 residues. Germline V gene data show CDR1 as SGHKS and CDR2 as YYEKEE (reference sequence). The V end lost 4 bases, the J end lost 0 bases, and 3 bases lay between the germline ends. The chain couples TRBV5-5 to TRBJ2-3, with unresolved D. This receptor was obtained from a male donor with ankylosing spondylitis. The specimen sequenced was blood, either unsorted or a sorted T cell fraction (not recorded which). As DNA, the CDR3 is TGTGCCAGCAGCGCGAGCACAGATACGCAGTATTTT. Its translation: CASSASTDTQYF.